This is a list of T cell receptor beta chains from one sample in a study of T cell repertoires in cytomegalovirus infection. What these receptors recognize is not known. From the reads, TCRdb called clonotypes with MiXCR, one entry per CDR3 protein. The data show some 700,000 distinct CDR3 sequences, approximately 33% seen once. This specimen was cultured PBMCs, taken from culture after CMV antigen stimulation. The receptors stem from a human donor in good health (CMV status not recorded). Some clones in this sample may be carry-over from other donors' samples. Each CDR3 is given with its conserved first and last residue. D genes are given only for firm matches. A row's size may be missing; if present it is once, few, many or a size class.

TRBJ2-4,.,TRBV20-1,.,CSAGTGLNIQYF,TGCAGTGCTGGGACTGGGCTGAACATTCAGTACTTC
TRBJ2-7,.,TRBV18,TRBD2,CASSPLTGGGASEQYF,TGTGCCAGCTCACCACTTACCGGCGGGGGGGCCAGCGAGCAGTACTTC
TRBJ2-1,.,TRBV20-1,TRBD1,CSASTGDYNEQFF,TGCAGTGCTTCGACAGGGGACTACAATGAGCAGTTCTTC
TRBJ2-3,.,TRBV5-1,.,CASSLGTQAFTDTQYF,TGCGCCAGCAGCTTGGGGACTCAGGCATTCACAGATACGCAGTATTTT
TRBJ2-1,few,TRBV28,TRBD2,CASSSLGGGPFEQFF,TGTGCCAGCAGTTCCCTAGGCGGGGGGCCATTTGAGCAGTTCTTC
TRBJ2-2,few,TRBV20-1,.,CSARQGGTGELFF,TGCAGTGCTAGACAAGGCGGGACCGGGGAGCTGTTTTTT
TRBJ2-3,few,TRBV7-8,TRBD2,CASSLVVAGVGNTDTQYF,TGTGCCAGCAGCTTAGTGGTAGCGGGAGTTGGAAACACAGATACGCAGTATTTT
TRBJ1-1,few,TRBV6-5,TRBD1,CASRSGTGVWDTEAFF,TGTGCCAGCAGATCCGGGACAGGGGTTTGGGACACTGAAGCTTTCTTT
TRBJ1-4,.,TRBV6-1,.,CASSEAIGGPWEKLFF,TGTGCCAGCAGTGAAGCGATCGGGGGACCGTGGGAAAAACTGTTTTTT
TRBJ2-2,.,TRBV11-2,TRBD2,CASSQAGLNTGELFF,TGTGCCAGCAGCCAAGCGGGATTGAACACCGGGGAGCTGTTTTTT
TRBJ2-1,.,TRBV6-5,TRBD2,CASSFGGGAYEQFF,TGTGCCAGCAGTTTCGGCGGGGGGGCCTATGAGCAGTTCTTC
TRBJ1-1,.,TRBV20-1,.,CSARGGFGTEAFF,TGCAGTGCTAGAGGGGGATTTGGGACTGAAGCTTTCTTT
TRBJ1-2,few,TRBV3-1,TRBD1,CASSHQGQGRYGYTF,TGTGCCAGCAGCCACCAAGGACAGGGGAGATATGGCTACACCTTC
TRBJ2-3,.,TRBV6-2/TRBV6-3,.,CASRTVDTQYF,TGTGCCAGCAGAACAGTAGATACGCAGTATTTT